The 11 T cell receptor beta chains given below trace back to one sample, sequenced in a study of cytomegalovirus exposure and HLA in healthy donors. It was with 60 Vbeta and 13 Jbeta primers that the PCR ran. Generated by immunoSEQ multiplex PCR, the TCRdb table keeps only in-frame clones and is missing some. The top ten clones hold about 20% of a sample with 75,000 to 100,000 clones, about 72% of them seen once. The sample consisted of PBMCs. The receptors stem from a woman in her fifties or sixties in good health and CMV-seropositive.

There are a few counts of this clone. The chain combines TRBV12-1 with TRBJ1-5. TRBV12-1 is termed a pseudogene. This CDR3 is built from 11 residues. Written as DNA, the CDR3 is TGTGCCAGCAGCCCACGGGGGCCCCAGCATTTT. Amino acid sequence: CASSPRGPQHF.

For this clone: The junction shows a germline mismatch at one end, possibly a read error. The CDR3 nucleotides are TGTGCCAGCAGCCAAGGACAGGGGAATGAAAAACTGTTTTTT. Residues: CASSQGQGNEKLFF. The rearrangement uses TRBV4-1 and TRBJ1-4; 9 nucleotides agree with TRBD1. The germline V gene has CDR1 MGHRA and CDR2 YSYEKL. CDR3 length equals 14 residues.

The rearrangement uses TRBV5-1 and TRBJ2-2; D is undetermined. Germline V gene sequence: CDR1 SGHRS, CDR2 YFSETQ. This CDR3 contains 14 residues. Trimming shortened V by 4 bases and J by 2 bases, and 9 bases separated the two germline ends. This CDR3 reads CASSLNTNTGELFF. Here the CDR3 DNA reads TGCGCCAGCAGCCTTAACACAAACACCGGGGAGCTGTTTTTT.

The chain employs TRBV5-1 and TRBJ1-6; tentatively, D is TRBD1 (6 bases). V lost 4 bases and J 5 bases, leaving 16 bases between the germline ends. Per germline, CDR1 SGHRS and CDR2 YFSETQ. The CDR3 runs to 16 residues. In DNA, the CDR3 is TGCGCCAGCAGCATCACCGGGACAACCGATAATTCACCCCTCCACTTT. This encodes CASSITGTTDNSPLHF.

The chain links TRBV6-4 to TRBJ2-2; TRBD2 matches at 7 bases. CDR1 and CDR2 from the germline V gene are MRHNA and SNTAGT. The V segment lost 4 bases and the J segment 6 bases; nucleotides outside the gene matches: 8. This CDR3 spans 15 amino acids. CDR3 DNA sequence: TGTGCCAGCAGTGTCATGGGACTACCCCCCGGGGAGCTGTTTTTT. It yields the protein CASSVMGLPPGELFF.

V usage is TRBV19 and J usage is TRBJ1-1, with 8 bases lining up with TRBD1. CDR1 and CDR2 from the germline V gene are LNHDA and SQIVND (reference sequence). The CDR3 spans 14 residues. The J segment lost 1 base and the V segment lost 7 bases, leaving 5 bases of the junction unmatched. The CDR3 DNA follows: TGTGCCAGTACTACAGGGGGAGCGAACACTGAAGCTTTCTTT. It specifies CASTTGGANTEAFF.

The chain uses TRBV27 and TRBJ1-3; the match to TRBD1 covers 8 bases. The germline V gene encodes CDR1 MNHEY and CDR2 SMNVEV (reference sequence). This CDR3 region has 15 residues. Losses at the gene ends were 3 bases for V and 4 bases for J; bases not matched to a gene: 5. The CDR3 here is CASSLGRGRGNTIYF. The CDR3 nucleotides are TGTGCCAGCAGTTTGGGCAGGGGGCGAGGAAACACCATATATTTT.

This chain connects TRBV27 to TRBJ2-5, with D perhaps matching TRBD2 (6 bases). The germline V gene has CDR1 MNHEY and CDR2 SMNVEV (reference sequence). Trimming left V 5 bases short and J 3 bases short, with 16 bases between. The CDR3 runs to 15 residues. The CDR3 DNA is TGTGCCAGCAGTCCCCTGCTAGGGAGGAAAGAGACCCAGTACTTC. Translation: CASSPLLGRKETQYF.

J is TRBJ2-2 and V is TRBV19; D perhaps matches TRBD1 (6 bases). V shed 3 bases and J shed 6 bases, with 14 bases lying between them. This CDR3 is 15 amino acids long. In germline, CDR1 is LNHDA, CDR2 SQIVND (reference sequence). The DNA for the CDR3 is TGTGCCAGTAGTATTGGTGCAGGGGTGGCCGGGGAGCTGTTTTTT. Its translation: CASSIGAGVAGELFF.

On this clone itself: This CDR3 is also generated by other DNA sequences in the sample. This rearrangement joins TRBV5-5 to TRBJ1-2, with D uncertain. The CDR3 is 13 amino acids. The germline V and J ends were trimmed by 0 bases and 7 bases, with 10 bases remaining between them. In germline, CDR1 is SGHKS, CDR2 YYEKEE (reference sequence). CDR3 amino acids: CASSLAGSGGYTF. CDR3 DNA: TGTGCCAGCAGCTTGGCTGGGAGTGGTGGCTACACCTTC.

The rearrangement joins TRBV11-3 to TRBJ2-7; tentatively, D is TRBD1 (5 bases). Germline loops: CDR1 SGHNT, CDR2 YENEEA. This CDR3 has 11 residues. Trimming stripped 5 bases from V and 4 bases from J, with 6 bases between. The CDR3: CASSAGYEQYF. DNA for the CDR3: TGTGCCAGCAGCGCAGGGTACGAGCAGTACTTC.